A single sample is the source of the 28 T cell receptor beta chains below, sequenced in a study of cytomegalovirus exposure and HLA in healthy donors. Primers included in the PCR were 60 Vbeta and 13 Jbeta primers. Some clones are missing from TCRdb's copy, which holds only in-frame ones; the method was immunoSEQ multiplex PCR. The sample holds over 150,000 clones, around four fifths seen once. The sample consisted of PBMCs. The receptors stem from a woman aged 45-59 years in good health and CMV-seronegative.

The sample holds one count of this clone. This chain links TRBV6-6 with TRBJ1-3, with D perhaps matching TRBD1 (5 bases). Trimming took off 11 bases at V and 0 bases at J, with 14 bases between the two ends. The CDR3 spans 14 residues. Germline V gene lookup returns CDR1 MNHNY and CDR2 SVGAGI (reference sequence). CDR3: CAGTQESSGNTIYF. The CDR3 DNA follows: TGTGCCGGCACACAGGAAAGCTCTGGAAACACCATATATTTT.

The chain uses TRBV7-2 and TRBJ1-4; D is possibly TRBD1 (6 bases). In germline, CDR1 is SGHTA, CDR2 FQGNSA. Trimming shortened V by 2 bases and J by 0 bases, and 16 bases separated the two germline ends. The CDR3 totals 18 residues. The DNA of the CDR3 is TGTGCCAGCAGCTTAACGGGTGGGCCAGGGGCAACTAATGAAAAACTGTTTTTT. Its protein is CASSLTGGPGATNEKLFF.

The CDR3 sequence is CASSPSAGTGGYEQYF. CDR3 in DNA: TGCGCCAGCAGCCCTTCAGCCGGGACAGGAGGCTACGAGCAGTACTTC. The chain joins TRBV4-3 to TRBJ2-5; 8 bases fit TRBD1. The end of the DNA is better explained by TRBJ2-7, so the J call may be wrong. Looked up from germline, CDR1 is LGHNA and CDR2 is YSLEER. CDR3 length equals 16 residues.

This chain joins TRBV7-8 and TRBJ1-1; D unresolved. The V and J ends lost 3 bases and 4 bases respectively, with 6 bases between them. The CDR3 contains 12 residues. Germline V lookup: CDR1 SGHVS, CDR2 FQNEAQ. Written as DNA, the CDR3 is TGTGCCAGCAGCTTTCTAGCCACTGAAGCTTTCTTT. It yields the protein CASSFLATEAFF.

V is TRBV7-2 and J is TRBJ2-3; possible D gene TRBD2, 5 bases. From germline, CDR1 is SGHTA and CDR2 FQGNSA. V lost 1 base and J 0 bases, leaving 11 bases between the germline ends. This CDR3 is 16 amino acids long. CDR3 DNA sequence: TGTGCCAGCAGCTTAGGGCGGGCAGTGAGCACAGATACGCAGTATTTT. Translated, it gives CASSLGRAVSTDTQYF.

This clone was picked up a small number of times. This chain links TRBV4-1 with TRBJ1-5; 8 nucleotides align to TRBD1. V trimming: 3 bases; J trimming: 0 bases; junction bases outside the gene matches: 7. The V gene's germline CDR1 is MGHRA and CDR2 YSYEKL. CDR3 length: 17 amino acids. The DNA for the CDR3 is TGCGCCAGCAGCCATCAACAGGGGGTGTATAGCAATCAGCCCCAGCATTTT. Protein sequence: CASSHQQGVYSNQPQHF.

The chain carries TRBV7-8 and TRBJ1-3; D is unresolved. Germline lookup yields CDR1 SGHVS and CDR2 FQNEAQ. The V gene lost 1 base and the J gene lost 3 bases, with 10 bases spanning the gap. The CDR3 extends over 15 amino acids. CDR3 DNA: TGTGCCAGCAGCTTAGTGGGCTTAGGTGGAAACACCATATATTTT. Its protein is CASSLVGLGGNTIYF.

A single count supports this clone. The chain recombines TRBV10-2 with TRBJ1-1; TRBD1 matches at 8 bases. J gave up 3 bases and V 8 bases, and 5 bases lay outside the gene matches. This CDR3 is built from 13 residues. Per the germline V gene, CDR1 is WSHSY and CDR2 is SAAADI. CDR3 loop: CASGQGWDTEAFF. Written as DNA, the CDR3 is TGCGCCAGCGGACAGGGCTGGGACACTGAAGCTTTCTTT.

The chain links TRBV28 to TRBJ2-7; 8 positions match TRBD1. Germline V CDR1 and CDR2: MDHEN, SYDVKM. Trimming took 8 bases from V and 2 from J; bases not matched to a gene: 14. CDR3 length: 16 residues. CDR3 bases: TGTGCCAGCCGAAGTCCAGGGGGCCCGCTCGCCTACGAGCAGTACTTC. Its translation is CASRSPGGPLAYEQYF.

The gene calls are TRBV14 and TRBJ2-5, with 9 bases that match TRBD2. Near its end, the DNA agrees better with TRBJ2-7, so the J call may be wrong. The germline V gene encodes CDR1 SGHDN and CDR2 FVKESK. This CDR3 region has 17 residues. The CDR3 here is CASSLNIAGALPYEQYF. Here the CDR3 DNA reads TGTGCCAGCAGCCTTAATATAGCGGGAGCTCTACCATACGAGCAGTACTTC.

V gene TRBV19 combines with J gene TRBJ2-7; TRBD1 matches 8 bases. The length of the CDR3 is 13 residues. J was trimmed by 6 bases and V by 7 bases; bases with no gene match: 8. CDR1 and CDR2 (germline): LNHDA, SQIVND (reference sequence). The CDR3 nucleotides are TGTGCCAGTAAAGGACAGGGAATCGGCGAGCAGTACTTC. Translation: CASKGQGIGEQYF. Full variable domain (missing parts from reference TRBV19 and TRBJ2-7): DGGITQSPKYLFRKEGQNVTLSCEQNLNHDAMYWYRQDPGQGLRLIYYSQIVNDFQKGDIAEGYSVSREKKESFPLTVTSAQKNPTAFYLCASKGQGIGEQYFGPGTRLTVT.

This chain links TRBV27 with TRBJ2-1; a possible D gene is TRBD2 (6 bases). Trimming stripped 2 bases from V and 7 bases from J, with 21 bases between. Germline V gene lookup returns CDR1 MNHEY and CDR2 SMNVEV (reference sequence). The CDR3 loop spans 17 amino acids. DNA for the CDR3: TGTGCCAGCAGTTTAATTTTCCGGACCAAAGGGAGGAATGAGCAGTTCTTC. It translates to CASSLIFRTKGRNEQFF.

This clone has more than one count but fewer than ten. The V call is TRBV5-4, the J call TRBJ2-2, with 7 bases fitting TRBD2. Germline V gene data show CDR1 as SGHNT and CDR2 as YYREEE (reference sequence). The CDR3 totals 18 residues. V was pared by 4 bases and J by 4 bases, with 16 bases of the junction left unmatched. For the CDR3, the DNA is TGTGCCAGCAGCCTCCGCCTCCCTAGCGGATACTTCACCGGGGAGCTGTTTTTT. It yields the protein CASSLRLPSGYFTGELFF.

The gene calls are TRBV7-2 and TRBJ2-7, with a possible D match to TRBD2 (6 bases). CDR3 length: 13 amino acids. Germline V lookup: CDR1 SGHTA, CDR2 FQGNSA. Deletions cut 3 bases from V and 5 bases from J, with 11 bases between. In DNA form, the CDR3 reads TGTGCCAGCAGCTTGGGCGGGATCCACGAGCAGTACTTC. This encodes CASSLGGIHEQYF.

The gene calls are TRBV7-2 and TRBJ2-1, with TRBD1 matching 7 bases. J was trimmed by 3 bases and V by 6 bases; bases with no gene match: 8. CDR3 length: 15 amino acids. Germline CDR1 SGHTA, CDR2 FQGNSA. The CDR3 here is CASSSDRANYNEQFF. The DNA for the CDR3 is TGTGCCAGCAGTTCCGACAGGGCGAACTACAATGAGCAGTTCTTC.

This rearrangement joins TRBV30 to TRBJ1-6; a possible D gene is TRBD1 (6 bases). The length of the CDR3 is 14 residues. Trimming shortened V by 3 bases and J by 10 bases, and 16 bases separated the two germline ends. In germline, CDR1 is GTSNPN, CDR2 SVGIG (reference sequence). In DNA, the CDR3 is TGTGCCTGGAGGATCAGGGGAAGGGGATCACCCCTCCACTTT. Protein sequence: CAWRIRGRGSPLHF.

The chain has TRBV6-4 and TRBJ2-7, with no clear D. Germline V gene sequence: CDR1 MRHNA, CDR2 SNTAGT. The CDR3 length is 16 residues. With 8 bases removed from V and 6 bases from J, the gap between germline ends came to 26 bases. DNA of the CDR3: TGTGCCAGCTTGGGCAGGCCGGCCCACCACCCTTCCGAGCAGTACTTC. Its translation: CASLGRPAHHPSEQYF.

The chain is built from TRBV28 and TRBJ1-1; 7 positions agree with TRBD1. Germline V gene lookup returns CDR1 MDHEN and CDR2 SYDVKM. V dropped 5 bases and J dropped 1; count of bases not matched to a gene: 10. The CDR3 loop spans 16 amino acids. The CDR3 DNA follows: TGTGCCAGCAGTCCCTCGAAGGGGGCAGGGAACACTGAAGCTTTCTTT. Amino acids: CASSPSKGAGNTEAFF.

The chain carries TRBV18 and TRBJ1-2; 7 bases are shared with TRBD1. The germline CDR1 and CDR2 sequences are KGHSH and LQKENI. The CDR3 loop spans 16 amino acids. V lost 5 bases to trimming and J lost 2 bases; unmatched junction nucleotides: 11. The CDR3: CASSEQGRFTNYGYTF. The CDR3 nucleotides read TGTGCCAGCTCAGAACAGGGGAGATTTACGAACTATGGCTACACCTTC.

The chain has TRBV23-1 and TRBJ2-2; D may be TRBD2 (5 bases). TRBV23-1 is an open reading frame, and its role is uncertain. Trimming shortened V by 8 bases and J by 3 bases, and 10 bases separated the two germline ends. The CDR3 is 13 amino acids. CDR3 nucleotide sequence: TGCGCCAGCGCCCGAGGGTACACCGGGGAGCTGTTTTTT. As protein: CASARGYTGELFF.

J is TRBJ2-3 and V is TRBV7-2; D gene ambiguous. V lost 4 bases and J lost 6, with 8 bases in between. CDR1 and CDR2 from the germline V gene are SGHTA and FQGNSA. The CDR3 spans 12 residues. The CDR3 sequence is CASSSVRDTQYF. The CDR3 bases are TGTGCCAGCAGCTCCGTCAGGGATACGCAGTATTTT.

The V and J genes are TRBV7-2 and TRBJ2-3, with 7 bases aligning to TRBD2. The CDR3 is 15 amino acids. The V and J ends lost 7 bases and 0 bases, in that order; junction bases with no gene match: 7. In germline, CDR1 is SGHTA, CDR2 FQGNSA. CDR3 sequence reads: CASNSAGTSTDTQYF. The CDR3 region has the DNA TGTGCCAGCAACTCAGCGGGGACTAGCACAGATACGCAGTATTTT.

The chain carries TRBV5-4 and TRBJ2-1, with 7 bases that match TRBD2. Germline CDR1 reads SGHNT; CDR2 reads YYREEE (reference sequence). V dropped 1 base and J dropped 6; count of bases not matched to a gene: 7. The CDR3 covers 15 residues. This chain's CDR3 is CASSLLASGTNEQFF. CDR3 nucleotide sequence: TGTGCCAGCAGCTTGCTGGCTAGCGGTACCAATGAGCAGTTCTTC.

This chain links TRBV28 with TRBJ1-1; the match to TRBD1 covers 8 bases. Germline V CDR1 and CDR2: MDHEN, SYDVKM. V dropped 4 bases and J dropped 1; count of bases not matched to a gene: 5. There are 15 residues in the CDR3. The CDR3 sequence is CASSSGGTGNTEAFF. The DNA for the CDR3 is TGTGCCAGCAGTTCCGGGGGGACAGGGAACACTGAAGCTTTCTTT.

The V and J genes are TRBV19 and TRBJ2-5; 8 bases line up with TRBD1. Germline V lookup: CDR1 LNHDA, CDR2 SQIVND (reference sequence). This CDR3 has 13 amino acids. V shed 4 bases, J shed 4 bases, and the junction held 2 bases outside the gene matches. Here the CDR3 reads CASSKDRAETQYF. Written as DNA, the CDR3 is TGTGCCAGTAGTAAGGACAGGGCAGAGACCCAGTACTTC.

The chain recombines TRBV5-8 with TRBJ2-1; TRBD2 aligns across 8 bases. Germline loops: CDR1 SGHTS, CDR2 YDEGEE. The CDR3 spans 18 residues. With 3 bases clipped from V and 7 bases from J, the junction kept 18 bases outside the gene matches. The CDR3: CASSWGVASGRRSNEQFF. The CDR3 coding sequence is TGTGCCAGCAGCTGGGGGGTGGCTAGCGGGCGCCGATCTAATGAGCAGTTCTTC. Variable domain in full (rest from reference TRBV5-8 and TRBJ2-1): EAGVTQSPTHLIKTRGQQATLRCSPISGHTSVYWYQQALGLGLQFLLWYDEGEERNRGNFPPRFSGRQFPNYSSELNVNALELEDSALYLCASSWGVASGRRSNEQFFGPGTRLTVL.

The chain has TRBV7-3 and TRBJ2-5, with 7 nucleotides matching TRBD1. The CDR3 has 15 amino acids. Germline loops: CDR1 SGHTA, CDR2 FQGTGA. V shed 5 bases and J 1 base; nucleotides not matched to a gene: 7. The CDR3 region is CASSQTGTAQETQYF. The CDR3 coding sequence is TGTGCCAGCAGCCAAACCGGGACAGCCCAAGAGACCCAGTACTTC.

This chain links TRBV6-4 with TRBJ1-6, with 7 bases matching TRBD1. The CDR3 has 16 amino acids. Germline V gives CDR1 MRHNA, CDR2 SNTAGT. Losses at the gene ends were 3 bases for V and 7 bases for J; bases not matched to a gene: 9. CDR3 sequence (DNA): TGTGCCAGCAGTGAAGGGACAGCCTTAAACAATTCACCCCTCCACTTT. This gives the protein CASSEGTALNNSPLHF.